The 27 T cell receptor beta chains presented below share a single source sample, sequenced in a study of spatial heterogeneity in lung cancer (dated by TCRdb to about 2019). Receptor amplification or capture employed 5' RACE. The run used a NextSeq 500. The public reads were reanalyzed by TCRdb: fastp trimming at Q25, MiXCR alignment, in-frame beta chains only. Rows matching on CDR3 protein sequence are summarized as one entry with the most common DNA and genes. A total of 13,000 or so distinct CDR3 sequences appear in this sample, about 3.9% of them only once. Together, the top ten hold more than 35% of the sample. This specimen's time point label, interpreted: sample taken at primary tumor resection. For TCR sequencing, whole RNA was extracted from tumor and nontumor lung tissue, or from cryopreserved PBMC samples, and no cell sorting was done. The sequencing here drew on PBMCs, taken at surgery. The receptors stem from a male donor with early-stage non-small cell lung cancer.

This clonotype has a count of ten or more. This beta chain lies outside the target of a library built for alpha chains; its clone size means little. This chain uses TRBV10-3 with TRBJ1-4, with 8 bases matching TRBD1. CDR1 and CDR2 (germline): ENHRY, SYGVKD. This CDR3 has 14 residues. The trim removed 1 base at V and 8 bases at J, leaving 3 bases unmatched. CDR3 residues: CAISEWTGLEKLFF. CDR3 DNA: TGTGCCATCAGTGAGTGGACAGGGTTGGAAAAACTGTTTTTT.

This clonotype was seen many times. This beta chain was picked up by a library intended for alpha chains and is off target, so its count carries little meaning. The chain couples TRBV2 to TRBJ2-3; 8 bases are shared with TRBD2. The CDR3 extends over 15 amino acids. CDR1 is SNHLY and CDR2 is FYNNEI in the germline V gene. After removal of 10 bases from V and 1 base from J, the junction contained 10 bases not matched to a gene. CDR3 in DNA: TGTGCCATAGTGTCGCGGGAGGTAGGCACAGATACGCAGTATTTT. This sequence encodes CAIVSREVGTDTQYF.

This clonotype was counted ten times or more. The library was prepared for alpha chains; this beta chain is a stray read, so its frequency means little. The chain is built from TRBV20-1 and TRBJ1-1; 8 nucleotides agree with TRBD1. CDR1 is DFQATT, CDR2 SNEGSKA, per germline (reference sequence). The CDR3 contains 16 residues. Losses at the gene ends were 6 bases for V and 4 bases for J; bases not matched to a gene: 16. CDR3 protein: CSAADRVRAVVTEAFF. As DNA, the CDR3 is TGCAGTGCCGCGGACAGGGTAAGGGCCGTGGTCACTGAAGCTTTCTTT.

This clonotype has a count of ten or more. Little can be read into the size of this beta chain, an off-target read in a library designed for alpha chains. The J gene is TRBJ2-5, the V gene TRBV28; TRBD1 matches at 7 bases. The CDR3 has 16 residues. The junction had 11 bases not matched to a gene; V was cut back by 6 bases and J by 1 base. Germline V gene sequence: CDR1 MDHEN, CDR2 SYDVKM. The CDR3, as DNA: TGTGCCAGCAGCGACCCCGGGACAGACACCCAAGAGACCCAGTACTTC. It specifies CASSDPGTDTQETQYF.

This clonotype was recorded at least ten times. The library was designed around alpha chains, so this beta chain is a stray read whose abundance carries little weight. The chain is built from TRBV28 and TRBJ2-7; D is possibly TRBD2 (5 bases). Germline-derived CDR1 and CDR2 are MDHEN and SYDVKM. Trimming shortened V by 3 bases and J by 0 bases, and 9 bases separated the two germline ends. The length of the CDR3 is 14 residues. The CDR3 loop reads CASSFRGISYEQYF. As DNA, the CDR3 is TGTGCCAGCAGTTTCCGAGGGATCTCCTACGAGCAGTACTTC.

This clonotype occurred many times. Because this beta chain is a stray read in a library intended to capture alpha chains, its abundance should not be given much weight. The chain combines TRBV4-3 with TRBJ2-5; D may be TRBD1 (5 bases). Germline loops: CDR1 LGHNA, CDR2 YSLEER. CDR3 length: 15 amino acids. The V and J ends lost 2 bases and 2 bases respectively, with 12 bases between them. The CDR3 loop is CASSQNYRTQETQYF. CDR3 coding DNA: TGCGCCAGCAGCCAAAATTACAGGACGCAAGAGACCCAGTACTTC.

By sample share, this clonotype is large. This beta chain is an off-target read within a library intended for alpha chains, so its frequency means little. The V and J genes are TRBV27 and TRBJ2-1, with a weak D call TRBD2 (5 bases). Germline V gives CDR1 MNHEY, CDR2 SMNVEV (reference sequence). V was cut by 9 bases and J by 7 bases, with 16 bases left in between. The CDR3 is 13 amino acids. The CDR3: CASTHFSGNEQFF. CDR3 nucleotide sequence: TGTGCCAGTACTCACTTTTCGGGAAATGAGCAGTTCTTC.

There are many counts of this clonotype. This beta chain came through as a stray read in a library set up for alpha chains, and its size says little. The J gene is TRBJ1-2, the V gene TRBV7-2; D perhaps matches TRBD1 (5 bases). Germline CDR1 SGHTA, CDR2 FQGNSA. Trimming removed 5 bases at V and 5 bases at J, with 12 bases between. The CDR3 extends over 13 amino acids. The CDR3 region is CASSPEGRYGYTF. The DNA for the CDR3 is TGTGCCAGCAGCCCGGAGGGGAGGTATGGCTACACCTTC.

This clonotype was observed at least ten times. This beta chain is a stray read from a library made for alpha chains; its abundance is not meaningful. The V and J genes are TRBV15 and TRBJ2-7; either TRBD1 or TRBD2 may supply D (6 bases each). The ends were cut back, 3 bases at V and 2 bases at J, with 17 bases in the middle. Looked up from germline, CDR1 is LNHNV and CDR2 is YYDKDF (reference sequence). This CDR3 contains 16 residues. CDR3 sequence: CATSRFRGGMTYEQYF. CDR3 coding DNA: TGTGCCACCAGCAGGTTCAGGGGAGGTATGACCTACGAGCAGTACTTC.

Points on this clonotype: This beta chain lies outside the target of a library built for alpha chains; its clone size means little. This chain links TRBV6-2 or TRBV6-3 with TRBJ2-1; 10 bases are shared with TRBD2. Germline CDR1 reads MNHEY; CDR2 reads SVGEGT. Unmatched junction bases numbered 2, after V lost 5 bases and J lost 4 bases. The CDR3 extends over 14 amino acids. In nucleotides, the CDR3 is TGTGCCAGCAGTCAGCGGGAGGGATACAATGAGCAGTTCTTC. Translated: CASSQREGYNEQFF.

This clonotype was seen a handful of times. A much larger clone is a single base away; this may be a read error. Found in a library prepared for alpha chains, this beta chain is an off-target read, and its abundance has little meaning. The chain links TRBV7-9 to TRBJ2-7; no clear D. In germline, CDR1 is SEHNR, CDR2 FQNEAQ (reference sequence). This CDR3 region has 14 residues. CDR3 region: CVSSPGRFSYEQYF. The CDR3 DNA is TGTGTCAGCAGCCCGGGCCGATTCTCCTACGAGCAGTACTTC.

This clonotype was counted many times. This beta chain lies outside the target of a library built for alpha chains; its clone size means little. The CDR3 bases are TGCAGTGCTAGTTTGTGGGGGGCAGGGAAGGGCGATGGCTACACCTTC. Translated: CSASLWGAGKGDGYTF. The V call is TRBV20-1, the J call TRBJ1-2; D may be TRBD1 (6 bases). The CDR3 extends over 16 amino acids. Germline V gene sequence: CDR1 DFQATT, CDR2 SNEGSKA (reference sequence). V lost 3 bases and J lost 6, with 23 bases in between.

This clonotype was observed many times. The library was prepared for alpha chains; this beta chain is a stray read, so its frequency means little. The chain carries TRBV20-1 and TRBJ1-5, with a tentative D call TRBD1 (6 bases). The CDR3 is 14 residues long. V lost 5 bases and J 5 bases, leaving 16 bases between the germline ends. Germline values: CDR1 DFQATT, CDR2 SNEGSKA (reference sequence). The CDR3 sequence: CSARPAGGDQPQHF. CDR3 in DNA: TGCAGTGCTCGTCCGGCCGGGGGCGATCAGCCCCAGCATTTT.

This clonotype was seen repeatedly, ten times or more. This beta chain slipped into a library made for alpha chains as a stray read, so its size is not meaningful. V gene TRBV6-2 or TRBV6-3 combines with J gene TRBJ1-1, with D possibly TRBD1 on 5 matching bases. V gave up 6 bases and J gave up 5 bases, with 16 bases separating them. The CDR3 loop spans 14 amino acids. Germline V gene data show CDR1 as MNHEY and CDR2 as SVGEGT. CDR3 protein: CASSSGTRGTEAFF. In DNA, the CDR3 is TGTGCCAGCAGCTCCGGGACCAGAGGGACTGAAGCTTTCTTT.

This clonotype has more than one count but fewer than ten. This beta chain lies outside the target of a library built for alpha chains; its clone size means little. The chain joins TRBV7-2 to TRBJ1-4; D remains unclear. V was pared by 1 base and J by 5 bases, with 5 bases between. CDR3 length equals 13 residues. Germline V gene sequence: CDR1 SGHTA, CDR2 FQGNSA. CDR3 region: CASSLGGNEKLFF. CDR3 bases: TGTGCCAGCAGCTTAGGCGGGAATGAAAAACTGTTTTTT.

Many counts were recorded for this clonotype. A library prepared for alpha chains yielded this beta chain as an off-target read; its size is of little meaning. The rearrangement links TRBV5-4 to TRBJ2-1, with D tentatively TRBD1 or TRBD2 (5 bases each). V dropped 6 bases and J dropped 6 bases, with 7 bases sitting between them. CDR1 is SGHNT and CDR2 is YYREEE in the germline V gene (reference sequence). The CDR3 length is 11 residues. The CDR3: CASTGANEQFF. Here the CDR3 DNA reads TGTGCCAGCACCGGGGCCAATGAGCAGTTCTTC.

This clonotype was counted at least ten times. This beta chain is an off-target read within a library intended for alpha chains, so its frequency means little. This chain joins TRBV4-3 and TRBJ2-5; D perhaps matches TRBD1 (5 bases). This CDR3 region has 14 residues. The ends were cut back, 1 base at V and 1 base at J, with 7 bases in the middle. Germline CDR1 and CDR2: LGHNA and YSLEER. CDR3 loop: CASSQGGSQETQYF. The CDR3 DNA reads TGCGCCAGCAGCCAAGGGGGCAGCCAAGAGACCCAGTACTTC.

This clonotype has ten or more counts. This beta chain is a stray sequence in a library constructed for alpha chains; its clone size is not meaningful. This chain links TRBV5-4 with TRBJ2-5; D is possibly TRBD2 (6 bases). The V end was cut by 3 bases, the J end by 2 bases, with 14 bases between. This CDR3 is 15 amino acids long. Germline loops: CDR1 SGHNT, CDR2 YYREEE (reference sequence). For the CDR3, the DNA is TGTGCCAGCAGCTCTCCCGCGGGGTTACAAGAGACCCAGTACTTC. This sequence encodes CASSSPAGLQETQYF.

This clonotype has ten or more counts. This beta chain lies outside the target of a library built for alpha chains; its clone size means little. The CDR3 coding sequence is TGTGCCAGCAGCCAAGATTGGGGGGGCCTTTCCCTCGGGATCGGCCTCCACTTT. Translating gives CASSQDWGGLSLGIGLHF. The rearrangement links TRBV4-2 to TRBJ1-6; tentative D call: TRBD1 (6 bases). This CDR3 comprises 18 residues. Germline CDR1 and CDR2: LGHNA and YNFKEQ. V was pared by 0 bases and J by 15 bases, with 27 bases between.

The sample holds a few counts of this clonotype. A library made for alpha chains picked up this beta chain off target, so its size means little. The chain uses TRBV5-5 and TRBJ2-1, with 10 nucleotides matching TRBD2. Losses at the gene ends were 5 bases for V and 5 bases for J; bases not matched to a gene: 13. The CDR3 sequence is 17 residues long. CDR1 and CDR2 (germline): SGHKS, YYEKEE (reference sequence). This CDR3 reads CASSRWLAGEPHNEQFF. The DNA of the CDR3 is TGTGCCAGCAGTCGGTGGCTAGCGGGAGAACCCCACAATGAGCAGTTCTTC.

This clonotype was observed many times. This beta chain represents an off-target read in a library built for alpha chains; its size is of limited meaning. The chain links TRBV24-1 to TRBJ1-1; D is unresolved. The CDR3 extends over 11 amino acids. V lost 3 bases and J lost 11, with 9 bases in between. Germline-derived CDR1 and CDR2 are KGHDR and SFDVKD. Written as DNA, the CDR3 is TGTGCCACCAGTGATGGGGTTAACGCTTTCTTT. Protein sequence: CATSDGVNAFF.

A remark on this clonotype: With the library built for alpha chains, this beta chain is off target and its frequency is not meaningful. The CDR3 is CASMGLSSYEQYF. DNA for the CDR3: TGTGCCAGTATGGGTCTAAGCTCCTACGAGCAGTACTTC. The gene calls are TRBV19 and TRBJ2-7; D is ambiguous. Per the germline V gene, CDR1 is LNHDA and CDR2 is SQIVND (reference sequence). The CDR3 consists of 13 residues. Between the trimmed V and J ends, which lost 7 bases and 0 bases, there was a span of 10 bases.

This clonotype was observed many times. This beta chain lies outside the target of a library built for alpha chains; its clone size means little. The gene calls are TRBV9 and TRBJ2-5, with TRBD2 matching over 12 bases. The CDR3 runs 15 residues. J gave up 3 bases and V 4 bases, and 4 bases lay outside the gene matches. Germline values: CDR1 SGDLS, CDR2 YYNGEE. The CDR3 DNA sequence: TGTGCCAGCAGCCCTCGACTAGCGGGAGAAGAGACCCAGTACTTC. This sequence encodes CASSPRLAGEETQYF. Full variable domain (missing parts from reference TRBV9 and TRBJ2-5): DSGVTQTPKHLITATGQRVTLRCSPRSGDLSVYWYQQSLDQGLQFLIQYYNGEERAKGNILERFSAQQFPDLHSELNLSSLELGDSALYFCASSPRLAGEETQYFGPGTRLLVL.

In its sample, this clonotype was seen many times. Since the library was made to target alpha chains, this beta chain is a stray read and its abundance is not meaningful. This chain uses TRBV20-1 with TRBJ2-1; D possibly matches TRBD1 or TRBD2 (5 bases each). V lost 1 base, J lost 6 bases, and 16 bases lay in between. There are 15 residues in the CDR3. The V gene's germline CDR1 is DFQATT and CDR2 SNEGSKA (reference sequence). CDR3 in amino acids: CSARVWGTVLNEQFF. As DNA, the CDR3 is TGCAGTGCTAGAGTCTGGGGGACCGTTCTCAATGAGCAGTTCTTC.

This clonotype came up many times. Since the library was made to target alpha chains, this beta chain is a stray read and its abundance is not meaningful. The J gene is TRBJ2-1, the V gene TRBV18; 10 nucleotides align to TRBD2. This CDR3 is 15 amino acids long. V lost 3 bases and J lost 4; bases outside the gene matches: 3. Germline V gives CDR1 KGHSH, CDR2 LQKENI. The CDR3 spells CASSPLAGAYNEQFF. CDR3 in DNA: TGTGCCAGCTCACCTCTAGCGGGAGCTTACAATGAGCAGTTCTTC.

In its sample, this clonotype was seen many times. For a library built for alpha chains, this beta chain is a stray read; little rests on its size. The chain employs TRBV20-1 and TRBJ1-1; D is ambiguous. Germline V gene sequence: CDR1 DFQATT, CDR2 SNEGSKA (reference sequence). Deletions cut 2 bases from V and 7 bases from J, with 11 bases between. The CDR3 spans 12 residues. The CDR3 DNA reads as TGCAGTGCTAGACCCCCTATGGGTGAAGCTTTCTTT. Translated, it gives CSARPPMGEAFF.

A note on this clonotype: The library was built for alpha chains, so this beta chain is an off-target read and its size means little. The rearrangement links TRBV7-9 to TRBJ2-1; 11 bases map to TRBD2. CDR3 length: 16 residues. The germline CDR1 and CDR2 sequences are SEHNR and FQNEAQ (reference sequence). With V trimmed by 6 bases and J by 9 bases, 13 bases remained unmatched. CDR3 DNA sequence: TGTGCCAGCAGTACACGAGGCGGCCTAGCGGGAGGTGAGCAGTTCTTC. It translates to CASSTRGGLAGGEQFF. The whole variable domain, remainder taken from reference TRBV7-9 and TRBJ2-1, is DTGVSQNPRHKITKRGQNVTFRCDPISEHNRLYWYRQTLGQGPEFLTYFQNEAQLEKSRLLSDRFSAERPKGSFSTLEIQRTEQGDSAMYLCASSTRGGLAGGEQFFGPGTRLTVL.